The 15 T cell receptor beta chains listed next were all sequenced from one sample in a study of a mutant IDH1 vaccine in newly diagnosed glioma. As for time point: week 11, during vaccination. The vaccine gave 300 ug of a 20-mer mutant IDH1 peptide subcutaneously per dose. Profiled with immunoSEQ multiplex PCR; TCRdb holds only in-frame clones, not every one. The profile covers about 52,000 clones, with about 91% appearing a single time and over 2% taken by the ten largest. No antigen is known for these receptors. The input for sequencing was PBMCs, taken from a glioma patient whose treatment included an IDH1 peptide vaccine. The receptor source for this set is a man aged 45 to 65 with glioma.

This clone was seen only once. The genes are TRBV6-4 and TRBJ1-2, with TRBD1 matching over 7 bases. The CDR3 loop spans 18 amino acids. Germline V lookup: CDR1 MRHNA, CDR2 SNTAGT. With V trimmed by 0 bases and J by 3 bases, 13 bases remained unmatched. Here the CDR3 DNA reads TGTGCCAGCAGTGACTCACCAGGGGGGCAGGGGAACGACTATGGCTACACCTTC. Its translation is CASSDSPGGQGNDYGYTF.

The rearrangement joins TRBV6-5 to TRBJ2-5; D unresolved. The CDR3 sequence is 12 residues long. CDR1 and CDR2 from the germline V gene are MNHEY and SVGAGI. V lost 6 bases and J lost 1, with 6 bases in between. DNA for the CDR3: TGTGCCAGCAGGGCCCCCCAAGAGACCCAGTACTTC. Encoded protein: CASRAPQETQYF.

This clone appeared a single time. This chain joins TRBV13 and TRBJ2-1; possibly TRBD1 for D (6 bases). The CDR3 extends over 14 amino acids. Trimming took off 5 bases at V and 10 bases at J, with 18 bases between the two ends. Per germline, CDR1 PRHDT and CDR2 FYEKMQ (reference sequence). The DNA for the CDR3 is TGTGCCAGCAGCCCGCAAGGGGGTGTTGGGGAGCAGTTCTTC. This translates into CASSPQGGVGEQFF.

The CDR3 sequence: CASSADRAHGYTF. CDR3 bases: TGTGCCAGCAGCGCAGACAGGGCCCATGGCTACACCTTC. V and J are TRBV9 and TRBJ1-2; 7 positions match TRBD1. Germline CDR1 reads SGDLS; CDR2 reads YYNGEE. This CDR3 is built from 13 residues. Trimming cost V 3 bases and J 6 bases; bases outside gene matches: 5.

The chain employs TRBV5-1 and TRBJ2-7; D ambiguous. Trimming removed 0 bases at V and 2 bases at J, with 9 bases between. The CDR3 covers 14 residues. From germline, CDR1 is SGHRS and CDR2 YFSETQ. In DNA, the CDR3 is TGCGCCAGCAGCTTGGGTTCCTTCACCTACGAGCAGTACTTC. Translation: CASSLGSFTYEQYF.

This sequence joins TRBV28 and TRBJ2-1, with 12 bases lining up with TRBD2. V dropped 8 bases and J dropped 5; count of bases not matched to a gene: 1. The CDR3 sequence is 13 residues long. Germline V gene sequence: CDR1 MDHEN, CDR2 SYDVKM. The CDR3 here is CASGLAGNNEQFF. The CDR3 bases are TGTGCCAGCGGACTAGCGGGAAACAATGAGCAGTTCTTC.

This clone is medium-sized by share. The gene calls are TRBV5-1 and TRBJ2-5; D call uncertain. Germline V gives CDR1 SGHRS, CDR2 YFSETQ. The V end was cut by 0 bases, the J end by 2 bases, with 14 bases between. The CDR3 is 16 amino acids. The CDR3 reads CASSLAGLKPQETQYF. The CDR3 DNA reads as TGCGCCAGCAGCTTGGCGGGCCTTAAACCACAAGAGACCCAGTACTTC.

The chain carries TRBV5-6 and TRBJ1-1, with no clear D. CDR1 is SGHDT, CDR2 YYEEEE, per germline. This CDR3 region has 12 residues. With 0 bases removed from V and 4 bases from J, the gap between germline ends came to 4 bases. The CDR3 region has the DNA TGTGCCAGCAGCTTGGGGCCCACTGAAGCTTTCTTT. Translation gives CASSLGPTEAFF. Based on the CDR3 plus reference TRBV5-6 and TRBJ1-1, the full variable domain is DAGVTQSPTHLIKTRGQQVTLRCSPKSGHDTVSWYQQALGQGPQFIFQYYEEEERQRGNFPDRFSGHQFPNYSSELNVNALLLGDSALYLCASSLGPTEAFFGQGTRLTVV.

The V and J genes are TRBV28 and TRBJ2-7; tentative D call: TRBD2 (5 bases). Per the germline V gene, CDR1 is MDHEN and CDR2 is SYDVKM. This CDR3 is 16 amino acids long. V lost 5 bases and J 2 bases, leaving 19 bases between the germline ends. The DNA of the CDR3 is TGTGCCAGCAGTGGGCGAGGGTCGGTCCCCACCTACGAGCAGTACTTC. It codes for CASSGRGSVPTYEQYF.

The rearrangement joins TRBV19 to TRBJ1-5; 9 bases line up with TRBD1. Germline trimming cut 3 bases from V and 11 bases from J; bases unmatched to any gene: 2. The CDR3 extends over 12 amino acids. Germline CDR1 is LNHDA and CDR2 is SQIVND (reference sequence). This CDR3 is CASSIDRGTQHF. The DNA of the CDR3 is TGTGCCAGTAGTATCGACAGGGGGACCCAGCATTTT.

This chain joins TRBV30 and TRBJ2-3; no definite D call. Trimming shortened V by 4 bases and J by 4 bases, and 12 bases separated the two germline ends. The CDR3 has 13 residues. Germline V gene data show CDR1 as GTSNPN and CDR2 as SVGIG (reference sequence). The CDR3 region is CAWTAYGPDTQYF. CDR3 DNA sequence: TGTGCCTGGACGGCTTATGGGCCAGATACGCAGTATTTT.

V gene TRBV5-5 combines with J gene TRBJ1-3, with 9 bases aligning to TRBD1. V shed 3 bases, J shed 4 bases, and the junction held 2 bases outside the gene matches. This CDR3 has 14 residues. Germline CDR1 and CDR2: SGHKS and YYEKEE (reference sequence). CDR3 residues: CASSWGTGGNTIYF. In DNA form, the CDR3 reads TGTGCCAGCAGCTGGGGGACAGGGGGAAACACCATATATTTT.

This chain uses TRBV13 with TRBJ2-1; tentatively, D is TRBD1 (5 bases). The CDR3 has 15 amino acids. Germline-derived CDR1 and CDR2 are PRHDT and FYEKMQ (reference sequence). Trimming cost V 5 bases and J 4 bases, with 15 bases left between them. This CDR3 is CASSPYRKLYNEQFF. The CDR3 coding sequence is TGTGCCAGCAGCCCTTACAGGAAATTGTACAATGAGCAGTTCTTC.

The chain links TRBV2 to TRBJ2-7, with TRBD1 matching 9 bases. V lost 10 bases and J lost 4; bases outside the gene matches: 8. Germline V lookup: CDR1 SNHLY, CDR2 FYNNEI. The CDR3 contains 13 residues. DNA for the CDR3: TGTGCCATCCGGGACAGGGTGGGTTACGAGCAGTACTTC. This encodes CAIRDRVGYEQYF.

The genes are TRBV29-1 and TRBJ1-2, with TRBD1 matching over 11 bases. The CDR3 spans 14 residues. From germline, CDR1 is SQVTM and CDR2 ANQGSEA. The ends lost 6 bases at V and 3 bases at J; junction bases unmatched: 6. In DNA form, the CDR3 reads TGCAGCGTGGCAGGACAGGGGGCGTACTATGGCTACACCTTC. This encodes CSVAGQGAYYGYTF.